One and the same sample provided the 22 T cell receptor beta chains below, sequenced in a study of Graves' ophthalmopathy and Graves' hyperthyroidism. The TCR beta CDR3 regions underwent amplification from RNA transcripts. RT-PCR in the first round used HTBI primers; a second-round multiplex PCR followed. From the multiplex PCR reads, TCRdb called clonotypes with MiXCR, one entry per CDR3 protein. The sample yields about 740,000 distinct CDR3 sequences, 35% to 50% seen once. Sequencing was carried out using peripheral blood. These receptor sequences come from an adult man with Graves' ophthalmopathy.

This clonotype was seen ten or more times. The CDR3 loop reads CASSQETAEKLFF. The CDR3 bases are TGTGCCAGCAGCCAAGAAACAGCTGAAAAACTGTTTTTT. The V and J genes are TRBV4-2 and TRBJ1-4; D remains unclear. CDR3 length: 13 amino acids. In germline, CDR1 is LGHNA, CDR2 YNFKEQ. Trimming pared 0 bases from V and 7 bases from J, leaving 6 bases between.

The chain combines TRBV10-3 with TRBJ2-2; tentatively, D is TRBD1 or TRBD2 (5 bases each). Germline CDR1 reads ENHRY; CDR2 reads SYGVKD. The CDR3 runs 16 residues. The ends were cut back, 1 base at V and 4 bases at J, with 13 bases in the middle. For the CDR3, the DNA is TGTGCCATCAGTGAGTTGCCGGCAGGGAGCACCGGGGAGCTGTTTTTT. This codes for CAISELPAGSTGELFF.

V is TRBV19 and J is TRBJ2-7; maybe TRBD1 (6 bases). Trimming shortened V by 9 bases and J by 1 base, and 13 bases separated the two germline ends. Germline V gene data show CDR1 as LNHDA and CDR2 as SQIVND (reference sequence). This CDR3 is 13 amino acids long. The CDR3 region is CASGFGQSYEQYF. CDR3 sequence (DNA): TGTGCCAGCGGCTTTGGACAGTCCTACGAGCAGTACTTC. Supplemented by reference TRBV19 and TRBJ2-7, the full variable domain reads DGGITQSPKYLFRKEGQNVTLSCEQNLNHDAMYWYRQDPGQGLRLIYYSQIVNDFQKGDIAEGYSVSREKKESFPLTVTSAQKNPTAFYLCASGFGQSYEQYFGPGTRLTVT.

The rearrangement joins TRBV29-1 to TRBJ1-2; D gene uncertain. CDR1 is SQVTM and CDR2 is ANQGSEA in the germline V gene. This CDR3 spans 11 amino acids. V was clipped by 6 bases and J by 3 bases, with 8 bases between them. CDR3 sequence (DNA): TGCAGCGTAGAGAGGGACTATGGCTACACCTTC. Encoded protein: CSVERDYGYTF.

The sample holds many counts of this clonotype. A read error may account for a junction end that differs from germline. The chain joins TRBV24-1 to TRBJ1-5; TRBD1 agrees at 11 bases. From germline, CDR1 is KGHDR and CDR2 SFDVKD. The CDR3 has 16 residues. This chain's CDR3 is CASSESGTGGQQPQHF. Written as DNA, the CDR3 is TGTGCCAGCAGTGAATCTGGGACAGGGGGGCAGCAGCCCCAGCATTTT.

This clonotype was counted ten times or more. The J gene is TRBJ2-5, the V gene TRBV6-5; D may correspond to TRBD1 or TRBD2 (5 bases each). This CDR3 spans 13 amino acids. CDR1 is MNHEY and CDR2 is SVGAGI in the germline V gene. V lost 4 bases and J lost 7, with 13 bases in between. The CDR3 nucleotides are TGTGCCAGCAGTTCACCTGGGGCGGGGACCCAGTACTTC. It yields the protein CASSSPGAGTQYF.

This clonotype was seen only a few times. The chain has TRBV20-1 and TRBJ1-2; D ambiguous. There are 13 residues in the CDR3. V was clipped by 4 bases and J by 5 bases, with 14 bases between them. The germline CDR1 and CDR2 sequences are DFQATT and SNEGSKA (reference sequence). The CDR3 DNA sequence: TGCAGTGCTAAAAAAGGACGTGGTTATGGCTACACCTTC. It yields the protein CSAKKGRGYGYTF.

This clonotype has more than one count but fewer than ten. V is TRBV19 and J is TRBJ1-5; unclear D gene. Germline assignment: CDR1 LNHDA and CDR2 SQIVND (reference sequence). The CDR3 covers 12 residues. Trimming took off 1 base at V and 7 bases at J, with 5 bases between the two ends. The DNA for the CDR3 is TGTGCCAGTAGTATAGGACACCAGCCCCAGCATTTT. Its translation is CASSIGHQPQHF.

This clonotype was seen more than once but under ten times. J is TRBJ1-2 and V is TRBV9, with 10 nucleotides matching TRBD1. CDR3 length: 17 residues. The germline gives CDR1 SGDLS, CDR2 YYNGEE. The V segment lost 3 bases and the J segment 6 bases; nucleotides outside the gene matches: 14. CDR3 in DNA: TGTGCCAGCAGCGCAAGCGGACAGGGGGACATTATGAATGGCTACACCTTC. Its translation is CASSASGQGDIMNGYTF.

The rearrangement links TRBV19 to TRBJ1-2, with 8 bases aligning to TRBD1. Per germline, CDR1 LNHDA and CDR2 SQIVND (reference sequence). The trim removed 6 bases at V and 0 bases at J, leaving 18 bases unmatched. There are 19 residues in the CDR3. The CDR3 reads CASRVTAGTGLPTNYGYTF. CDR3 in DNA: TGTGCCAGTAGGGTCACCGCCGGGACAGGCCTGCCCACTAACTATGGCTACACCTTC.

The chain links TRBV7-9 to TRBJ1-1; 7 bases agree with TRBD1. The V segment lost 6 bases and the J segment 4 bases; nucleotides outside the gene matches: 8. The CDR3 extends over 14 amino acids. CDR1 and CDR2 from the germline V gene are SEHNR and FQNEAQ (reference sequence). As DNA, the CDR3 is TGTGCCAGCAGAGATACAGGGGAGAGCACTGAAGCTTTCTTT. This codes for CASRDTGESTEAFF.

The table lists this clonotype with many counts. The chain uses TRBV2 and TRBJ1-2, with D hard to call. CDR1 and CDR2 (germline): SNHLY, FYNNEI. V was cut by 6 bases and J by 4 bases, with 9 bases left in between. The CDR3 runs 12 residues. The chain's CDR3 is CASRQFSYGYTF. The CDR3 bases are TGTGCCAGCAGACAGTTCTCCTATGGCTACACCTTC.

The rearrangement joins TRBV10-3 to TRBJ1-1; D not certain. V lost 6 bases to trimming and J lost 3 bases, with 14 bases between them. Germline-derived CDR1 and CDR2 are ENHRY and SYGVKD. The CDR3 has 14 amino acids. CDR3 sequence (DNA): TGTGCCATCAGCCTCGGGCCGTTGGACACTGAAGCTTTCTTT. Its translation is CAISLGPLDTEAFF.

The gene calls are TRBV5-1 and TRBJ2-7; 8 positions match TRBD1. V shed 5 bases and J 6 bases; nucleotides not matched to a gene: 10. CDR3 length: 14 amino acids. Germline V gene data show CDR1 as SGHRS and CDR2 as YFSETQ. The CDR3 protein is CASSRARTGLEQYF. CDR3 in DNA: TGCGCCAGCAGTCGAGCTAGGACAGGGCTCGAGCAGTACTTC.

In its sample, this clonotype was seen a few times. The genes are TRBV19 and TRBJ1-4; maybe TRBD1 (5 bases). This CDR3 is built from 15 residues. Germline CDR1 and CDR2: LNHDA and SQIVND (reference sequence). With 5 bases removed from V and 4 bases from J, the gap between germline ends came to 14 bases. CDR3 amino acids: CASSSRQSLNEKLFF. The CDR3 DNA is TGTGCCAGTAGTTCGCGACAGTCCCTTAATGAAAAACTGTTTTTT.

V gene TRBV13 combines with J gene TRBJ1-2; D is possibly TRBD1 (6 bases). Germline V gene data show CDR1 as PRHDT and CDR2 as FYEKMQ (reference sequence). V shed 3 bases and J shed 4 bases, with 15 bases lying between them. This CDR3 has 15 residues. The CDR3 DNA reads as TGTGCCAGCAGCTTGGGGGCCTCAAGGGGCTATGGCTACACCTTC. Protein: CASSLGASRGYGYTF.

The CDR3 DNA follows: TGTGCCAGCAGCTTGAGGGGGAATTATCAGCCCCAGCATTTT. Protein sequence: CASSLRGNYQPQHF. The rearrangement uses TRBV5-6 and TRBJ1-5; D might be TRBD1 (6 bases). Looked up from germline, CDR1 is SGHDT and CDR2 is YYEEEE. The CDR3 runs to 14 residues. V lost 1 base, J lost 5 bases, and 10 bases lay in between.

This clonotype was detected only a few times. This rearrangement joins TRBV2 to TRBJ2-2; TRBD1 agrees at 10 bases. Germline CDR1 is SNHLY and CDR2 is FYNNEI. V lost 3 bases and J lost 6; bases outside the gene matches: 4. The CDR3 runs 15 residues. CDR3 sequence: CASSEDRGKAGELFF. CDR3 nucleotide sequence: TGTGCCAGCAGTGAGGACAGGGGGAAGGCCGGGGAGCTGTTTTTT.

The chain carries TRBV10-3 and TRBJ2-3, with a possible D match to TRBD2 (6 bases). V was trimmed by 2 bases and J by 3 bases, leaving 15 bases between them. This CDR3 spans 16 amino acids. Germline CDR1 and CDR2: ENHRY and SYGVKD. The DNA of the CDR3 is TGTGCCATCAGTGAGAGGACGGGAGAGGGAACAGATACGCAGTATTTT. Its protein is CAISERTGEGTDTQYF.

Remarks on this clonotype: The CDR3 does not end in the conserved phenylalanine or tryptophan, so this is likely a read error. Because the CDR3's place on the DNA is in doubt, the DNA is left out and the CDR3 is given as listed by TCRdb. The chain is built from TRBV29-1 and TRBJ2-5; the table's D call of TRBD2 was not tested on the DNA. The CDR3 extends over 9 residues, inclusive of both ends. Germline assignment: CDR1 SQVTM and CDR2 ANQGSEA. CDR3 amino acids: CSVAQGGSY.

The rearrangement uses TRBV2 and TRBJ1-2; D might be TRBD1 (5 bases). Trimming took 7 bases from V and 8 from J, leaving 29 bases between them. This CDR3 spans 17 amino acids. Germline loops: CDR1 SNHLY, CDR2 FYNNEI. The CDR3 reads CASNPGLASMGTLGYTF. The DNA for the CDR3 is TGTGCCAGCAACCCCGGATTGGCCAGCATGGGGACTTTAGGCTACACCTTC.

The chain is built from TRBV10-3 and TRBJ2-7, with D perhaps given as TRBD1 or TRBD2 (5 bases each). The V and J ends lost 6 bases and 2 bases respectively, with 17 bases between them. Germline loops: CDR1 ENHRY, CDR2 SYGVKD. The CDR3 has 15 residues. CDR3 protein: CAIREPGTVTYEQYF. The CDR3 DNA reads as TGTGCCATCAGGGAACCCGGGACCGTCACCTACGAGCAGTACTTC.